The rows below give T cell receptor beta chains drawn from one sample of a study of blood T cell repertoires in COVID-19. Assay used: immunoSEQ multiplex PCR; TCRdb lists only in-frame clones, some missing. The data show 250,000 to 350,000 clones, with approximately 84% seen just once and 15% to 18% held by the top ten. Sequences were obtained from peripheral blood. These receptor sequences come from a person aged 65 to 85 with COVID-19, enrolled during active disease. Both conserved end residues are trimmed from each CDR3.

TRBJ2-5 | TRBV7-2 | ASSLAGTGGTQY
TRBJ1-1 | TRBV4-3 | ASSYDRLGNTEAF
TRBJ1-1 | TRBV18 | ASSSQGVNTEAF
TRBJ2-3 | TRBV28 | ASSLQETGYVTQY
TRBJ1-2 | TRBV28 | ASGKTGYNYGYT
TRBJ1-4 | TRBV4-3 | ASSQKRGAGSTNEKLF
TRBJ2-7 | TRBV20-1 | SASPPGGVYEQY
TRBJ2-1 | TRBV7-9 | ASSLAGTYNEQF
TRBJ2-3 | TRBV27 | ASSFALATTDTQY
TRBJ2-1 | TRBV6-5 | AMGEVNNEQF
TRBJ1-2 | TRBV7-2 | ASSLGTWGGAGGYT
TRBJ2-1 | TRBV4-1 | ASSRHPDEGYNEQF
TRBJ2-3 | TRBV27 | ASSRQGLTDTQY
TRBJ1-1 | TRBV12-5 | ASGFHSPQGGYRGHVGTEAF
TRBJ2-2 | TRBV7-2 | ASSPSGLASTGELF
TRBJ1-5 | TRBV28 | ASSLQADNQPQH
TRBJ1-1 | TRBV10-3 | AISEILAEEAF
TRBJ1-1 | TRBV5-1 | ASSSQTGSIEAF
TRBJ1-5 | TRBV11-2 | ASSLVATTPYQPQH
TRBJ2-1 | TRBV7-9 | ASSSGYNEQF
TRBJ1-2 | TRBV6-5 | ASRGQPYGYT
TRBJ2-5 | TRBV7-8 | ASSSGLAGGRGTQY
TRBJ1-1 | TRBV7-2 | ASSLQMNTEAF
TRBJ2-1 | TRBV5-4 | ASSSIPGGRDEQF
TRBJ2-2 | TRBV10-3 | AISGDRVDTGELF
TRBJ1-6 | TRBV3-1/TRBV3-2 | ASSRARTGGESPLH
TRBJ2-5 | TRBV4-3 | ASSQEVGAGAFETQY
TRBJ2-7 | TRBV6-1 | ASSELASGRYSYEQY
TRBJ1-1 | TRBV6-5 | ATVGDRGDTEAF
TRBJ2-1 | TRBV10-3 | AISSSGGTYNEQF